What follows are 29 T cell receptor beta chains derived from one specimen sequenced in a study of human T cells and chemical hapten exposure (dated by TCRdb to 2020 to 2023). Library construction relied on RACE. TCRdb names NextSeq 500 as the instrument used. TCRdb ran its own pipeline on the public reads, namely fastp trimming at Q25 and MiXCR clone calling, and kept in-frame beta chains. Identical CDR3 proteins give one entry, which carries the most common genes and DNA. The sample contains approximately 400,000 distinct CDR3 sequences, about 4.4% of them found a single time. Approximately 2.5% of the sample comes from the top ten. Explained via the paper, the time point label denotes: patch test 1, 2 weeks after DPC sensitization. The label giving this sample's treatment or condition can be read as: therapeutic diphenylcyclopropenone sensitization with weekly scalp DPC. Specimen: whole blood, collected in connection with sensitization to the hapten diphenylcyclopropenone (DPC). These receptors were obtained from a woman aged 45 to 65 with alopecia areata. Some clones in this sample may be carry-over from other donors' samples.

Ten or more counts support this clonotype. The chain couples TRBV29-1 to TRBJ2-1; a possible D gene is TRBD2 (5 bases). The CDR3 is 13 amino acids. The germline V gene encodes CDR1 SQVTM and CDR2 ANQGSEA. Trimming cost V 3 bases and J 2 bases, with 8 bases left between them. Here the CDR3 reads CSVEAGTYNEQFF. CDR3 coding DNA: TGCAGCGTTGAGGCGGGTACCTACAATGAGCAGTTCTTC.

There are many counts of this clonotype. CDR3: CASKAPDRPYNEQFF. In DNA, the CDR3 is TGTGCCAGCAAAGCCCCGGACAGGCCCTACAATGAGCAGTTCTTC. The chain has TRBV3-1 and TRBJ2-1, with TRBD1 matching over 7 bases. Germline CDR1 and CDR2: LGHDT and YNNKEL (reference sequence). The CDR3 sequence is 15 residues long. V dropped 7 bases and J dropped 2; count of bases not matched to a gene: 8.

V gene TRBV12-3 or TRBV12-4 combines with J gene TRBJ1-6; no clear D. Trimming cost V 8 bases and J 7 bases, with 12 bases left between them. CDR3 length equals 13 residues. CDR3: CASCERLNSPLHF. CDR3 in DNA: TGTGCCAGCTGCGAACGGCTAAATTCACCCCTCCACTTT.

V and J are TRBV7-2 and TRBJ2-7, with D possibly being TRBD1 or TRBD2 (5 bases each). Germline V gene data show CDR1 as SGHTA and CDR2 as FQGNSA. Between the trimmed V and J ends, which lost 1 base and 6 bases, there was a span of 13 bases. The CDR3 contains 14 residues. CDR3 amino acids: CASSLVGTLSEQYF. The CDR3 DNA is TGTGCCAGCAGCTTAGTTGGGACCCTCTCCGAGCAGTACTTC.

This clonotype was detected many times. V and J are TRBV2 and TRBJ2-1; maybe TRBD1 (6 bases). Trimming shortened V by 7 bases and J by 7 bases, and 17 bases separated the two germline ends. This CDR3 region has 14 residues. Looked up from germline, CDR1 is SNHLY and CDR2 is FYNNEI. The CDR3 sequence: CASTRDTSRNEQFF. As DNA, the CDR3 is TGTGCCAGCACCCGGGACACATCCAGGAATGAGCAGTTCTTC.

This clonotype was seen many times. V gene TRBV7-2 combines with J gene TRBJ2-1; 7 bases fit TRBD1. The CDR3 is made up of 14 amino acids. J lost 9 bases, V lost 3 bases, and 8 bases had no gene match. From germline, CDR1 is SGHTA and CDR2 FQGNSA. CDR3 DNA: TGTGCCAGCAGCTTCCGGGCTTCAGGGGGTGAGCAGTTCTTC. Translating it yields CASSFRASGGEQFF. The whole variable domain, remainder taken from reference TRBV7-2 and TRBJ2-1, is GAGVSQSPSNKVTEKGKDVELRCDPISGHTALYWYRQSLGQGLEFLIYFQGNSAPDKSGLPSDRFSAERTGGSVSTLTIQRTQQEDSAVYLCASSFRASGGEQFFGPGTRLTVL.

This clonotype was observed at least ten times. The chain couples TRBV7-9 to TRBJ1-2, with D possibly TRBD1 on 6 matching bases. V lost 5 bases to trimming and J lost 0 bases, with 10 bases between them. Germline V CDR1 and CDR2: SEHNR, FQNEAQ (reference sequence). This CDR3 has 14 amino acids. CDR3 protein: CASSAQGPNYGYTF. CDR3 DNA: TGTGCCAGCAGCGCCCAGGGGCCTAACTATGGCTACACCTTC.

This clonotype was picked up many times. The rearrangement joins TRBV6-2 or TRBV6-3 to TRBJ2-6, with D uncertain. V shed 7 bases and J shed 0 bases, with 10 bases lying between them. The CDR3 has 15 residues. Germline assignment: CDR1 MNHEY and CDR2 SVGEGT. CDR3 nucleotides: TGTGCCAGCATTACACACCGCTCTGGGGCCAACGTCCTGACTTTC. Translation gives CASITHRSGANVLTF.

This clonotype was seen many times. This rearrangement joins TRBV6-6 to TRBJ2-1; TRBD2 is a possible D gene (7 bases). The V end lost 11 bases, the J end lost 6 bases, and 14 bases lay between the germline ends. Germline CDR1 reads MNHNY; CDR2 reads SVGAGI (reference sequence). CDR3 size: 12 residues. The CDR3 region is CAGGDKSNEQFF. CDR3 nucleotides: TGTGCCGGGGGGGACAAGAGCAATGAGCAGTTCTTC.

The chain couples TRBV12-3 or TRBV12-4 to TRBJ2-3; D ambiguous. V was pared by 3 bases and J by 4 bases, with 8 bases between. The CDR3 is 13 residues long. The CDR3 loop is CASSFTLPDTQYF. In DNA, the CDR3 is TGTGCCAGCAGTTTCACCCTCCCAGATACGCAGTATTTT.

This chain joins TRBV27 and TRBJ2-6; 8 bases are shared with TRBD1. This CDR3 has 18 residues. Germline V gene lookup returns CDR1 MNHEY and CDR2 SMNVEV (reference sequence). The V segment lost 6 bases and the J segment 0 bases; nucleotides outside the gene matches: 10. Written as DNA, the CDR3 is TGTGCCAGCAGGCCTCCGGGACAGGCTCCCTCTGGGGCCAACGTCCTGACTTTC. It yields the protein CASRPPGQAPSGANVLTF.

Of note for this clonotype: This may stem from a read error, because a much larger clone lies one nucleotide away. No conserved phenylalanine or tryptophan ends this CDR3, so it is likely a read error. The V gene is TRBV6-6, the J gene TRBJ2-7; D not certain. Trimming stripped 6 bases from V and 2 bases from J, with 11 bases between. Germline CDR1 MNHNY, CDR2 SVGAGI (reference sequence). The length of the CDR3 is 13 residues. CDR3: CASSPEAPYEQYY. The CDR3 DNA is TGTGCCAGCAGCCCCGAGGCCCCCTACGAGCAGTACTAC.

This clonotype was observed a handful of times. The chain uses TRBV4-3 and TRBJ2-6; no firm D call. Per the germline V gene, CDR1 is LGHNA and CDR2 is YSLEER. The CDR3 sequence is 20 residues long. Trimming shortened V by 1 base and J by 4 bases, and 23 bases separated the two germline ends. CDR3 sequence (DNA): TGCGCCAGCAGCCAAGTGCCTCCCACTCCCCCCCGTATGGGGGCCAACGTCCTGACTTTC. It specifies CASSQVPPTPPRMGANVLTF.

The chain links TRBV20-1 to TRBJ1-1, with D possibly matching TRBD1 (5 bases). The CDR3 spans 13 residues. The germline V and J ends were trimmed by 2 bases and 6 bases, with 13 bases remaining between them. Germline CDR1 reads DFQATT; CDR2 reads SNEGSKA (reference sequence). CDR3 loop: CSARSGGEPEAFF. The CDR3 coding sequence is TGCAGTGCTAGAAGCGGGGGGGAACCTGAAGCTTTCTTT.

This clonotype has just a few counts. CDR3 amino acids: CSARDRIQQLNTEAFF. CDR3 in DNA: TGCAGTGCTAGAGATCGGATCCAACAGTTGAACACTGAAGCTTTCTTT. The chain couples TRBV20-1 to TRBJ1-1, with D unclear. The germline gives CDR1 DFQATT, CDR2 SNEGSKA (reference sequence). V was cut by 0 bases and J by 0 bases, with 14 bases left in between. The CDR3 consists of 16 residues.

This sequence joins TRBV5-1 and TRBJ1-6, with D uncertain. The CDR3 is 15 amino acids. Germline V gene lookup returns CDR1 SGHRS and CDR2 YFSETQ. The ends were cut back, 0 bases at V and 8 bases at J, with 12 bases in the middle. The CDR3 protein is CASSLDPLGHSPLHF. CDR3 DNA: TGCGCCAGCAGCTTGGATCCCCTCGGCCATTCACCCCTCCACTTT.

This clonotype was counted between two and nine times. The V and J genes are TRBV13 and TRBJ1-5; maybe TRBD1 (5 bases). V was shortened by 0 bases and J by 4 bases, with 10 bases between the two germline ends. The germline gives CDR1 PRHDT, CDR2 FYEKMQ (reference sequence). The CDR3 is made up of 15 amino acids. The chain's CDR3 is CASSLGGAPNQPQHF. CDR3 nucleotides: TGTGCCAGCAGCTTAGGAGGGGCCCCAAATCAGCCCCAGCATTTT.

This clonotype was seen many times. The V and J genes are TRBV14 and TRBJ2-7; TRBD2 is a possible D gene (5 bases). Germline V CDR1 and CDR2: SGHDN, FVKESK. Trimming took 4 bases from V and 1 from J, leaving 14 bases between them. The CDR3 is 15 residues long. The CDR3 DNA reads TGTGCCAGCAGCCCTGAACTAGTTAGTTCCTACGAGCAGTACTTC. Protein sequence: CASSPELVSSYEQYF.

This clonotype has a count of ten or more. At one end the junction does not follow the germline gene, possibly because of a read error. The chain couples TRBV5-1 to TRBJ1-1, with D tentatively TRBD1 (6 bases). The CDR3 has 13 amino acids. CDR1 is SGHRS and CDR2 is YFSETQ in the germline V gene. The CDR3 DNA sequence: TGTGCCAGCAGTTTAGAGGGGGGGGCTGAAGCTTTCTTT. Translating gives CASSLEGGAEAFF.

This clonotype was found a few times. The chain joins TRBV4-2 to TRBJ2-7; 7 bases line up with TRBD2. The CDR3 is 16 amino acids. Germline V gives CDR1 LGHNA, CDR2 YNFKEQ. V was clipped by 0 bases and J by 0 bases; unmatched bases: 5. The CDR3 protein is CASSQDRSGVSYEQYF. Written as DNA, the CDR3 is TGTGCCAGCAGCCAAGATCGAAGCGGGGTCTCCTACGAGCAGTACTTC.

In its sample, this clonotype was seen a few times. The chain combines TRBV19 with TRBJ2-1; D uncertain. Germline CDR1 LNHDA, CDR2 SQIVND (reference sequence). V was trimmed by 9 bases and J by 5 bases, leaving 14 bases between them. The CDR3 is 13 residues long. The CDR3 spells CASRHLGHNEQFF. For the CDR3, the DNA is TGTGCCAGCCGACACCTGGGCCACAATGAGCAGTTCTTC.

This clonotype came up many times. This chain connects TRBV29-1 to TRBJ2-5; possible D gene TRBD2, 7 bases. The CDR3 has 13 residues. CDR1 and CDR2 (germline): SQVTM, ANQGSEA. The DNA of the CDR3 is TGCCTCGTGGGTGACGGGGGGCCGGAGACCCAGTACTTC. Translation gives CLVGDGGPETQYF.

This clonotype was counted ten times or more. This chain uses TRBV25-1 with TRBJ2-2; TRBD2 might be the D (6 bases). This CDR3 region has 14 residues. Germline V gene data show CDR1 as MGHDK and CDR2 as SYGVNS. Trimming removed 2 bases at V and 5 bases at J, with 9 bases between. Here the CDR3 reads CASSEIGRTGELFF. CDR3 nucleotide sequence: TGTGCCAGCAGTGAAATTGGGAGGACCGGGGAGCTGTTTTTT. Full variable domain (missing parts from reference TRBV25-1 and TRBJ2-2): EADIYQTPRYLVIGTGKKITLECSQTMGHDKMYWYQQDPGMELHLIHYSYGVNSTEKGDLSSESTVSRIRTEHFPLTLESARPSHTSQYLCASSEIGRTGELFFGEGSRLTVL.

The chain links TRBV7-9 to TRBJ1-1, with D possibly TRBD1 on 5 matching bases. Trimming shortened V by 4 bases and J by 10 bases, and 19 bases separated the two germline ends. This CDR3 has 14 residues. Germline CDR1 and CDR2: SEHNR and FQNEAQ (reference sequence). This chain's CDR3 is CASSSLKRGPGAFF. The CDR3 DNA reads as TGTGCCAGCAGCTCGCTTAAACGGGGCCCCGGAGCTTTCTTT.

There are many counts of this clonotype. The CDR3 nucleotides are TGTGCCAGCAGCTTAGCCCGGACGGGGCTAAGTGGGGCCAACGTCCTGACTTTC. Its protein product is CASSLARTGLSGANVLTF. The chain uses TRBV7-6 and TRBJ2-6, with D possibly called TRBD1 or TRBD2 (5 bases each). Germline V lookup: CDR1 SGHVS, CDR2 FNYEAQ. V was clipped by 0 bases and J by 3 bases, with 15 bases between them. This CDR3 has 18 residues. Supplemented by reference TRBV7-6 and TRBJ2-6, the full variable domain reads GAGVSQSPRYKVTKRGQDVALRCDPISGHVSLYWYRQALGQGPEFLTYFNYEAQQDKSGLPNDRFSAERPEGSISTLTIQRTEQRDSAMYRCASSLARTGLSGANVLTFGAGSRLTVL.

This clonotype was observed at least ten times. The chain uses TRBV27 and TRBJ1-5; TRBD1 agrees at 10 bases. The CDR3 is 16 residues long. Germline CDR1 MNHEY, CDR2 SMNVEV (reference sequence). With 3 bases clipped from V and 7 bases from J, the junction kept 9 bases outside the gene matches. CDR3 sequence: CASSFLGTGEIQPQHF. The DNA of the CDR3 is TGTGCCAGCAGTTTTCTGGGGACAGGGGAAATCCAGCCCCAGCATTTT.

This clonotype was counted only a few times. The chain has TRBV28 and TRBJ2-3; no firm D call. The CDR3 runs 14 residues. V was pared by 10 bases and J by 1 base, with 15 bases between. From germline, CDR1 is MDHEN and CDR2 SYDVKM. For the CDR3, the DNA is TGTGCCACCGCCCCCCATAGGGGCACAGATACGCAGTATTTT. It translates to CATAPHRGTDTQYF.

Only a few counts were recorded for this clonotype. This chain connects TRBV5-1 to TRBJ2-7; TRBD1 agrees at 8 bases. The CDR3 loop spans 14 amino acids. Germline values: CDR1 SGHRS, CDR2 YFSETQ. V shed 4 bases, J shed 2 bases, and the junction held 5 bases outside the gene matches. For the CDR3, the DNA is TGCGCCAGCAGCGCATTGACAGGGGCCTACGAGCAGTACTTC. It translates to CASSALTGAYEQYF.

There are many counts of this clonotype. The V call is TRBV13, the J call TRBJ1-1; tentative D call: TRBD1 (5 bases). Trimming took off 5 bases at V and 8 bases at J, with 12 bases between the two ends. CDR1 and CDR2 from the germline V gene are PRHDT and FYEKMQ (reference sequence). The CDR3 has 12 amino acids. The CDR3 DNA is TGTGCCAGCAGCCGCACGGCAGGGGAAGCTTTCTTT. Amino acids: CASSRTAGEAFF. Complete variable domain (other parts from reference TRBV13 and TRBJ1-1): AAGVIQSPRHLIKEKRETATLKCYPIPRHDTVYWYQQGPGQDPQFLISFYEKMQSDKGSIPDRFSAQQFSDYHSELNMSSLELGDSALYFCASSRTAGEAFFGQGTRLTVV.